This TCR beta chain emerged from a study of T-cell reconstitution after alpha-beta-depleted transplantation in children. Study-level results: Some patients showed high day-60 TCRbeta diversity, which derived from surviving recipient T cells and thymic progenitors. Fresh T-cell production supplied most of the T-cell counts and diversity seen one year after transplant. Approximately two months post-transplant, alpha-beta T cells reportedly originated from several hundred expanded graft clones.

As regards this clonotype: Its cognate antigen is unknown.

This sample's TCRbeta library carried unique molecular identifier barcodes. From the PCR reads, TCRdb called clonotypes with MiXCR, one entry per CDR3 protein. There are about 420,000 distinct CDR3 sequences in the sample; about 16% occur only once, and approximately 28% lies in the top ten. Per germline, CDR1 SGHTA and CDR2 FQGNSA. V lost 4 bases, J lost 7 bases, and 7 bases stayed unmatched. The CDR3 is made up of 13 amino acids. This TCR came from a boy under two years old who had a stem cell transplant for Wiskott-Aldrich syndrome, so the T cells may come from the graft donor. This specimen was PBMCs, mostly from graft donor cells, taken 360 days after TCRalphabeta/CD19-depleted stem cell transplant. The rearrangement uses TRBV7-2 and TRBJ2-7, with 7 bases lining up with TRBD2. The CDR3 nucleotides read TGTGCCAGCAGCTACCGATCCGGGGGGGAGCAGTACTTC. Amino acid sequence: CASSYRSGGEQYF.